Shown below are 27 T cell receptor beta chains from a single sample sequenced in a study of blood T cell repertoires in COVID-19. Profiled with immunoSEQ multiplex PCR; TCRdb holds only in-frame clones, not every one. The sample consists of a few hundred thousand clones, 75% to 90% of them appearing once. Sequencing was carried out using peripheral blood. These receptors all stem from a man under 40 with active or convalescent COVID-19.

This clone appeared a few times. This chain links TRBV20-1 with TRBJ2-1, with a weak D call TRBD2 (5 bases). CDR3 length: 11 amino acids. Trimming removed 1 base at V and 8 bases at J, with 6 bases between. Germline V gene sequence: CDR1 DFQATT, CDR2 SNEGSKA (reference sequence). CDR3 sequence: CSARGGDEQFF. As DNA, the CDR3 is TGCAGTGCTAGAGGGGGAGATGAGCAGTTCTTC.

The chain is built from TRBV2 and TRBJ1-5; D might be TRBD1 (5 bases). The V gene lost 7 bases and the J gene lost 6 bases, with 13 bases spanning the gap. The CDR3 runs to 13 residues. Germline V gene data show CDR1 as SNHLY and CDR2 as FYNNEI. The CDR3 sequence: CASKTDEVQPQHF. In nucleotides, the CDR3 is TGTGCCAGCAAGACAGACGAGGTTCAGCCCCAGCATTTT.

As DNA, the CDR3 is TGTGCCACCAGCAGAGATTTGGGGCCCTCTGGAAACACCATATATTTT. It translates to CATSRDLGPSGNTIYF. The rearrangement joins TRBV15 to TRBJ1-3, with TRBD1 as a possible D gene (5 bases). Per the germline V gene, CDR1 is LNHNV and CDR2 is YYDKDF (reference sequence). The CDR3 spans 16 residues. V was trimmed by 0 bases and J by 0 bases, leaving 9 bases between them.

The rearrangement uses TRBV19 and TRBJ1-5; D unresolved. The CDR3 has 18 amino acids. From germline, CDR1 is LNHDA and CDR2 SQIVND (reference sequence). Trimming removed 6 bases at V and 1 base at J, with 22 bases between. CDR3 DNA: TGTGCCAGTAGAGATCGGGGAGGGTACGGTTTAAGCAATCAGCCCCAGCATTTT. Protein sequence: CASRDRGGYGLSNQPQHF.

This clone came up once. The chain carries TRBV9 and TRBJ2-3; TRBD2 matches at 9 bases. This CDR3 comprises 16 residues. V was clipped by 4 bases and J by 6 bases; unmatched bases: 12. Germline-derived CDR1 and CDR2 are SGDLS and YYNGEE. DNA for the CDR3: TGTGCCAGCAGCCCAGATGCGGGGGGGCCAGGGGATACGCAGTATTTT. Its translation: CASSPDAGGPGDTQYF.

The CDR3 region is CASSPPGQVPDTQYF. Here the CDR3 DNA reads TGTGCCAGCTCACCTCCGGGACAGGTCCCAGATACGCAGTATTTT. The chain combines TRBV18 with TRBJ2-3; 8 bases are shared with TRBD1. Germline trimming cut 3 bases from V and 4 bases from J; bases unmatched to any gene: 6. Germline V gene sequence: CDR1 KGHSH, CDR2 LQKENI. The CDR3 runs to 15 residues.

V is TRBV6-2 or TRBV6-3 and J is TRBJ2-7; D is possibly TRBD1 (5 bases). V lost 2 bases and J lost 1, with 6 bases in between. From germline, CDR1 is MNHEY and CDR2 SVGEGT. The CDR3 contains 13 residues. The CDR3 region is CASSYGASYEQYF. CDR3 bases: TGTGCCAGCAGTTACGGGGCATCCTACGAGCAGTACTTC.

The gene calls are TRBV5-1 and TRBJ1-2, with TRBD1 identical over 7 bases. The germline V gene encodes CDR1 SGHRS and CDR2 YFSETQ. This CDR3 is 14 amino acids long. V was pared by 5 bases and J by 1 base, with 5 bases of the junction left unmatched. Written as DNA, the CDR3 is TGCGCCAGCAGGGAGGCAGGGGGTAACTATGGCTACACCTTC. It encodes CASREAGGNYGYTF.

V and J are TRBV11-2 and TRBJ2-7, with D hard to call. V was trimmed by 3 bases and J by 3 bases, leaving 3 bases between them. CDR3 length: 11 residues. Germline V gives CDR1 SGHAT, CDR2 FQNNGV. CDR3 sequence reads: CASSFSYEQYF. CDR3 sequence (DNA): TGTGCCAGCAGCTTCAGCTACGAGCAGTACTTC.

The gene calls are TRBV7-9 and TRBJ1-1; 7 bases are a match to TRBD1. The CDR3 sequence is 15 residues long. The V and J ends lost 5 bases and 5 bases, in that order; junction bases with no gene match: 11. Germline CDR1 SEHNR, CDR2 FQNEAQ (reference sequence). In DNA, the CDR3 is TGTGCCAGCAGCAAAAGGACAGGTCGGGAGACTGAAGCTTTCTTT. As protein: CASSKRTGRETEAFF.

Concerning this clone itself: The same CDR3 is also encoded by other DNA sequences in this sample. The chain recombines TRBV10-2 with TRBJ2-2; TRBD2 matches 8 bases. V trimming: 1 base; J trimming: 1 base; junction bases outside the gene matches: 2. There are 16 residues in the CDR3. CDR1 WSHSY and CDR2 SAAADI come from the germline V gene. The CDR3 loop is CASSEFLAGNTGELFF. The CDR3 DNA sequence: TGCGCCAGCAGTGAGTTCCTAGCGGGGAACACCGGGGAGCTGTTTTTT.

This chain connects TRBV7-9 to TRBJ1-5; a weak D match, TRBD1 (5 bases). Trimming pared 2 bases from V and 3 bases from J, leaving 14 bases between. The germline V gene has CDR1 SEHNR and CDR2 FQNEAQ (reference sequence). The CDR3 has 16 residues. The CDR3 is CASSLTGASNNQPQHF. The CDR3 DNA sequence: TGTGCCAGCAGCTTAACTGGGGCCTCGAACAATCAGCCCCAGCATTTT.

The V and J genes are TRBV5-1 and TRBJ2-3; 12 nucleotides match TRBD2. The CDR3 is made up of 15 amino acids. V trimming: 3 bases; J trimming: 4 bases; junction bases outside the gene matches: 3. CDR1 and CDR2 from the germline V gene are SGHRS and YFSETQ. CDR3 amino acids: CASSSGTSGPDTQYF. For the CDR3, the DNA is TGCGCCAGCAGCTCCGGGACTAGCGGGCCAGATACGCAGTATTTT. Drawing the rest from reference TRBV5-1 and TRBJ2-3, the complete variable domain is KAGVTQTPRYLIKTRGQQVTLSCSPISGHRSVSWYQQTPGQGLQFLFEYFSETQRNKGNFPGRFSGRQFSNSRSEMNVSTLELGDSALYLCASSSGTSGPDTQYFGPGTRLTVL.

J is TRBJ2-1 and V is TRBV5-4, with 8 bases identical to TRBD2. Germline loops: CDR1 SGHNT, CDR2 YYREEE (reference sequence). Germline trimming cut 5 bases from V and 4 bases from J; bases unmatched to any gene: 11. CDR3 length: 16 residues. CDR3 bases: TGTGCCAGCAGGTTCGGGGGGGCCCTGGGTTACAATGAGCAGTTCTTC. As protein: CASRFGGALGYNEQFF.

The CDR3 protein is CASSLGVWDRGGEETQYF. The CDR3 region has the DNA TGTGCCAGCAGCTTAGGGGTTTGGGACAGGGGGGGTGAAGAGACCCAGTACTTC. V and J are TRBV11-2 and TRBJ2-5; 11 bases match TRBD1. V lost 1 base and J lost 3; bases outside the gene matches: 10. CDR3 length: 18 residues. Germline V gene sequence: CDR1 SGHAT, CDR2 FQNNGV.

A single count supports this clone. This chain joins TRBV2 and TRBJ2-7, with D possibly matching TRBD1 (6 bases). Germline lookup yields CDR1 SNHLY and CDR2 FYNNEI. There are 14 residues in the CDR3. The V and J ends lost 6 bases and 1 base respectively, with 13 bases between them. The CDR3 here is CASSAEGESYEQYF. The CDR3, as DNA: TGTGCCAGCAGCGCAGAGGGGGAGTCCTACGAGCAGTACTTC. The variable domain in full, with the rest retrieved from reference TRBV2 and TRBJ2-7, is EPEVTQTPSHQVTQMGQEVILRCVPISNHLYFYWYRQILGQKVEFLVSFYNNEISEKSEIFDDQFSVERPDGSNFTLKIRSTKLEDSAMYFCASSAEGESYEQYFGPGTRLTVT.

The chain combines TRBV5-6 with TRBJ1-5; a possible D gene is TRBD1 (6 bases). V was clipped by 0 bases and J by 0 bases, with 10 bases between them. Per the germline V gene, CDR1 is SGHDT and CDR2 is YYEEEE. The CDR3 extends over 16 amino acids. CDR3 bases: TGTGCCAGCAGCTTGGAGGGACAAAATAGCAATCAGCCCCAGCATTTT. Amino acid sequence: CASSLEGQNSNQPQHF.

The V and J genes are TRBV29-1 and TRBJ2-7; 7 bases match TRBD2. The CDR3 sequence is 14 residues long. CDR1 is SQVTM and CDR2 is ANQGSEA in the germline V gene. With 5 bases clipped from V and 0 bases from J, the junction kept 7 bases outside the gene matches. The CDR3 region is CSVCDSGGSYEQYF. The DNA for the CDR3 is TGCAGCGTTTGTGACTCGGGGGGCTCCTACGAGCAGTACTTC.

The chain employs TRBV19 and TRBJ1-5, with 7 bases identical to TRBD1. V trimming: 5 bases; J trimming: 6 bases; junction bases outside the gene matches: 19. CDR1 and CDR2 from the germline V gene are LNHDA and SQIVND (reference sequence). The CDR3 has 18 residues. The CDR3 sequence is CASSYSGQTLGRGQPQHF. CDR3 DNA sequence: TGTGCCAGTAGTTATTCGGGACAGACTCTTGGGAGAGGTCAGCCCCAGCATTTT.

V is TRBV5-1 and J is TRBJ1-1; TRBD1 matches at 10 bases. V was pared by 0 bases and J by 12 bases, with 2 bases of the junction left unmatched. Germline-derived CDR1 and CDR2 are SGHRS and YFSETQ. CDR3 size: 12 residues. The CDR3 DNA follows: TGCGCCAGCAGCTTGGGGGACAGGGGTACTTTCTTT. Residues: CASSLGDRGTFF.

J is TRBJ1-5 and V is TRBV11-2, with 8 bases matching TRBD1. V lost 5 bases to trimming and J lost 2 bases; unmatched junction nucleotides: 5. The germline CDR1 and CDR2 sequences are SGHAT and FQNNGV. The CDR3 is 15 amino acids. The CDR3 DNA reads as TGTGCCAGCAGCACTGGACAGGGCGGCAATCAGCCCCAGCATTTT. Translating it yields CASSTGQGGNQPQHF.

The CDR3 nucleotides are TGTGCCACCAGCGGACAGGGTTTAGCTTCACCCCTCCACTTT. This codes for CATSGQGLASPLHF. The J gene is TRBJ1-6, the V gene TRBV15; 8 bases map to TRBD1. The junction had 6 bases not matched to a gene; V was cut back by 5 bases and J by 9 bases. The CDR3 has 14 residues. CDR1 LNHNV and CDR2 YYDKDF come from the germline V gene (reference sequence).

This clone has only a few counts. This chain connects TRBV7-3 to TRBJ2-1; 11 nucleotides align to TRBD2. Trimming cost V 5 bases and J 4 bases; bases outside gene matches: 7. CDR3 length equals 16 residues. From germline, CDR1 is SGHTA and CDR2 FQGTGA. This CDR3 reads CASSPSGGMEYNEQFF. In DNA form, the CDR3 reads TGTGCCAGCAGCCCTAGCGGGGGGATGGAGTACAATGAGCAGTTCTTC.

The chain joins TRBV7-3 to TRBJ1-2; 10 bases agree with TRBD1. Germline V CDR1 and CDR2: SGHTA, FQGTGA. J was trimmed by 4 bases and V by 5 bases; bases with no gene match: 7. This CDR3 has 15 amino acids. The CDR3 region is CASSGGTGDPYGYTF. The CDR3 nucleotides read TGTGCCAGCAGCGGGGGGACAGGGGACCCCTATGGCTACACCTTC.

This clone has just a few counts. The chain links TRBV11-2 to TRBJ1-3, with unresolved D. This CDR3 region has 15 residues. The V end lost 1 base, the J end lost 1 base, and 8 bases lay between the germline ends. Germline CDR1 is SGHAT and CDR2 is FQNNGV. CDR3 sequence (DNA): TGTGCCAGCAGCTTAGTAACCAGGTCTGGAAACACCATATATTTT. Translation: CASSLVTRSGNTIYF.

The rearrangement uses TRBV11-2 and TRBJ2-3; 16 bases agree with TRBD2. J was trimmed by 3 bases and V by 5 bases; bases with no gene match: 5. The length of the CDR3 is 17 residues. Germline CDR1 and CDR2: SGHAT and FQNNGV. The CDR3 reads CASSVGTSGGVTDTQYF. The CDR3 coding sequence is TGTGCCAGCAGCGTCGGGACTAGCGGGGGGGTGACAGATACGCAGTATTTT.

The chain recombines TRBV10-3 with TRBJ1-4, with D unresolved. The CDR3 runs to 14 residues. V lost 0 bases and J lost 8, with 10 bases in between. Germline V lookup: CDR1 ENHRY, CDR2 SYGVKD. The CDR3 loop reads CAISESEGGEKLFF. CDR3 DNA: TGTGCCATCAGTGAGTCAGAGGGAGGCGAAAAACTGTTTTTT.